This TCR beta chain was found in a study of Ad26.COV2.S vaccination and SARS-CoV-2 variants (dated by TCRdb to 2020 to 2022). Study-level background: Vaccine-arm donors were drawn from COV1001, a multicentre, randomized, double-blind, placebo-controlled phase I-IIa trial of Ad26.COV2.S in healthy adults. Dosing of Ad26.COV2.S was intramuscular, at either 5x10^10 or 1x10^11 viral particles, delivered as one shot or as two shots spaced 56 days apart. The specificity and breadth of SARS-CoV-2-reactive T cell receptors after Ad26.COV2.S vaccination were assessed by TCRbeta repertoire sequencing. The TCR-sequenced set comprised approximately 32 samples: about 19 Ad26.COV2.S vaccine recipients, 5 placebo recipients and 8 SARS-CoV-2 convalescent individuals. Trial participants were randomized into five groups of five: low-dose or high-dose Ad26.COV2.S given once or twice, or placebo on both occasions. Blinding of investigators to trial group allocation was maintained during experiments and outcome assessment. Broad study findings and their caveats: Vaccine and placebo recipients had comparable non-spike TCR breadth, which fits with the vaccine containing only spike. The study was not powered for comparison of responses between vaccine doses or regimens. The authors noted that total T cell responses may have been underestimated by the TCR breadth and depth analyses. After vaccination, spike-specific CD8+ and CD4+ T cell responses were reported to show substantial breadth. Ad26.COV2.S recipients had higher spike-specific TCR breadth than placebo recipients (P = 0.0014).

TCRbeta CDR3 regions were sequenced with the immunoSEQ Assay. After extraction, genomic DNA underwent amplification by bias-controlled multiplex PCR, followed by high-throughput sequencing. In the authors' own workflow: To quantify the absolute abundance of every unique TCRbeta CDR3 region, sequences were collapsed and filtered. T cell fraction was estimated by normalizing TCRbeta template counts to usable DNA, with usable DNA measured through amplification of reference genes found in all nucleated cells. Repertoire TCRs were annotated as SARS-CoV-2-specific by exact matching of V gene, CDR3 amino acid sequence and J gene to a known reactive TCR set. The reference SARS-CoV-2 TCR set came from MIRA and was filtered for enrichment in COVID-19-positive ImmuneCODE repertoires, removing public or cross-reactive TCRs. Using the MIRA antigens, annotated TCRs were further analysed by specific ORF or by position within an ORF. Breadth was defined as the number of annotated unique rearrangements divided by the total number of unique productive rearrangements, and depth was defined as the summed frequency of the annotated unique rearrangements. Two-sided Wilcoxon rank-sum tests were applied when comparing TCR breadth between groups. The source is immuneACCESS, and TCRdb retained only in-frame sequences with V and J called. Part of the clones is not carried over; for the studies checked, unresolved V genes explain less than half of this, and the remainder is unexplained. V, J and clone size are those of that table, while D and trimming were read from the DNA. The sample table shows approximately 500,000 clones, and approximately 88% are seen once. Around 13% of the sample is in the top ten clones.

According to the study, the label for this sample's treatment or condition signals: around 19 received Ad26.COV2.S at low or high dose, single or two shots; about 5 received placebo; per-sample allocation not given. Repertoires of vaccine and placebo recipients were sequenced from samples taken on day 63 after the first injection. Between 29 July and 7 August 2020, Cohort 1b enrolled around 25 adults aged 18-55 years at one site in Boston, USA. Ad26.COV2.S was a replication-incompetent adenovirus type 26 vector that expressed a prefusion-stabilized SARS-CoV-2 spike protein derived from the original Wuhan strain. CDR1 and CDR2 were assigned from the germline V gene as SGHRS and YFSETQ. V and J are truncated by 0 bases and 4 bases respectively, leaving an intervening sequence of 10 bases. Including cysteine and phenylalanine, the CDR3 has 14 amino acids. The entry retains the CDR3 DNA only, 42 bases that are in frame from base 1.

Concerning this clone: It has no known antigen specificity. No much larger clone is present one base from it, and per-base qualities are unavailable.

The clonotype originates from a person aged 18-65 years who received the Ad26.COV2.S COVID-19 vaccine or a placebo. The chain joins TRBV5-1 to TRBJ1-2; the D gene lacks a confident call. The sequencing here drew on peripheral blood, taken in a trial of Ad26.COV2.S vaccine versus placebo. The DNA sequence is TGCGCCAGCAGCTTGGAAGGCACAACCTATGGCTACACCTTC. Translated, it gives CASSLEGTTYGYTF.